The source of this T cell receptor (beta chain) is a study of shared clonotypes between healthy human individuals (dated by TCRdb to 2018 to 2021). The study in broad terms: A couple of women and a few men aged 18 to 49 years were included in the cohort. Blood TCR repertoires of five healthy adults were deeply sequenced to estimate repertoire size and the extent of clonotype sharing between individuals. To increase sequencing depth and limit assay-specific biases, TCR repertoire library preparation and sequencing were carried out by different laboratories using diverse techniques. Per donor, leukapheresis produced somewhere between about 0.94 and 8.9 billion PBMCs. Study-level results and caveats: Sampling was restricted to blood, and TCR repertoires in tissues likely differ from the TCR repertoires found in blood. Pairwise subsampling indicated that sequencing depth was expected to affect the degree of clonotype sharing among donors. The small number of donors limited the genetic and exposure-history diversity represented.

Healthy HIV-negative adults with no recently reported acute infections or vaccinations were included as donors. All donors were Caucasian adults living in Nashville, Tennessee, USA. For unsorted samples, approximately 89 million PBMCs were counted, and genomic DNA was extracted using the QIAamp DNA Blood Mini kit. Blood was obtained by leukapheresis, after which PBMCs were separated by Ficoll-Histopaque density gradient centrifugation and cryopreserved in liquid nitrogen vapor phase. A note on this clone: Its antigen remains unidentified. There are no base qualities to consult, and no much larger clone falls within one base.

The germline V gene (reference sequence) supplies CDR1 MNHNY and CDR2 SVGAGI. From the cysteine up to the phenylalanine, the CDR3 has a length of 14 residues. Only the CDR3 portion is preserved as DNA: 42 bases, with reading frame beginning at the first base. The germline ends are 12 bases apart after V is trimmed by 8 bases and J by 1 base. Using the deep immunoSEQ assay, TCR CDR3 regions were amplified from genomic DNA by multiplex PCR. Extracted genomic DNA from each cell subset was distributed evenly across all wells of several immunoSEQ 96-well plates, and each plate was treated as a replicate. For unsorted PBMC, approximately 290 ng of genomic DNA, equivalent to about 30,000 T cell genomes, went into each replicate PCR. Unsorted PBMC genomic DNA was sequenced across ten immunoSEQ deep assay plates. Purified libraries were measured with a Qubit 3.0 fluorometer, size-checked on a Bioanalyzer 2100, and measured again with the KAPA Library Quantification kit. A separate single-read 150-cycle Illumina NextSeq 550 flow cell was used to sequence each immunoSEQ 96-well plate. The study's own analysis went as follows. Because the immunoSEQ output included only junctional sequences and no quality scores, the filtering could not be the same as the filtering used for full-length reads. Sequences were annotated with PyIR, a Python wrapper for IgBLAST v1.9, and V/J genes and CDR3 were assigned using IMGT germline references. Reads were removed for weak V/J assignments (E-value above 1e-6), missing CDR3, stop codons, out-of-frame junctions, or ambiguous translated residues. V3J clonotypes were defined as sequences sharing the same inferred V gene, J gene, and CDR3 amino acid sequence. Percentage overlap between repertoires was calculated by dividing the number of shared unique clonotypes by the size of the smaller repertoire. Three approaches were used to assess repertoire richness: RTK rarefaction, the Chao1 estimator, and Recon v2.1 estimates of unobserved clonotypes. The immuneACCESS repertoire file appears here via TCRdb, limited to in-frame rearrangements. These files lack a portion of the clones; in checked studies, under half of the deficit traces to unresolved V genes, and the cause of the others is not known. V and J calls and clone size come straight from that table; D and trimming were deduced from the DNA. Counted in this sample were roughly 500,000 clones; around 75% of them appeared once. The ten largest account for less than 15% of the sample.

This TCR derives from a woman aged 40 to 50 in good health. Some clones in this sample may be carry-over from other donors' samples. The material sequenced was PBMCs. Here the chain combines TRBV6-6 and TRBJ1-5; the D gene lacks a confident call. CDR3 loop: CASVGALSNQPQHF. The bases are TGTGCCAGCGTCGGCGCCTTGAGCAATCAGCCCCAGCATTTT.